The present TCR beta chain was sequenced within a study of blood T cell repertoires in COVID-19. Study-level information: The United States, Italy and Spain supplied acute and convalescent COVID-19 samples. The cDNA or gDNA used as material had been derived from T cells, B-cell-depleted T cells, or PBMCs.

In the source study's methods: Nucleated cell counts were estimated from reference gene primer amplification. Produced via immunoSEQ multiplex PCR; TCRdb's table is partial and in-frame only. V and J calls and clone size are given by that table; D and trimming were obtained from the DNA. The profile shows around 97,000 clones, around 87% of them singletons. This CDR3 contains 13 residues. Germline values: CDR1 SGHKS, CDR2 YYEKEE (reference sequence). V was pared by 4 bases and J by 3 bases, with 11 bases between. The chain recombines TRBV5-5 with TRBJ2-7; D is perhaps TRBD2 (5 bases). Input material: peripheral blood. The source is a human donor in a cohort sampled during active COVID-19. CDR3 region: CASSPRRGYEQYF. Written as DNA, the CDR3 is TGTGCCAGCAGCCCTCGACGGGGCTACGAGCAGTACTTC.